Below are 7 T cell receptor beta chains sequenced from a single sample in a study of control samples from healthy donors and cancer patients. Data came from immunoSEQ multiplex PCR; TCRdb stores just in-frame clones and leaves some out. The data hold some 130,000 clones, with about 88% observed a single time. Sequenced sample: blood. The receptors originated from a young woman in good health.

This chain connects TRBV10-2 to TRBJ1-1; 10 nucleotides agree with TRBD1. The length of the CDR3 is 15 residues. Germline CDR1 and CDR2: WSHSY and SAAADI. V dropped 7 bases and J dropped 7; count of bases not matched to a gene: 12. The CDR3 DNA reads as TGCGCCAGCACCCGGACAGGGGGAGGGTTGGGTGAAGCTTTCTTT. Its protein product is CASTRTGGGLGEAFF.

The V call is TRBV10-3, the J call TRBJ1-2, with D unclear. V lost 7 bases and J 0 bases, leaving 9 bases between the germline ends. The CDR3 runs to 13 residues. Looked up from germline, CDR1 is ENHRY and CDR2 is SYGVKD. The CDR3 is CAIKGRPNYGYTF. The CDR3 nucleotides are TGTGCCATCAAGGGCAGACCTAACTATGGCTACACCTTC.

This chain joins TRBV30 and TRBJ1-5; TRBD1 agrees at 7 bases. The CDR3 has 13 amino acids. The germline V gene has CDR1 GTSNPN and CDR2 SVGIG (reference sequence). After removal of 3 bases from V and 7 bases from J, the junction contained 6 bases not matched to a gene. The CDR3 coding sequence is TGTGCCTGGAGGGACAGGTGGGAGCAGCCCCAGCATTTT. Its protein product is CAWRDRWEQPQHF.

The V gene is TRBV6-5, the J gene TRBJ1-4; 7 nucleotides match TRBD1. With 0 bases clipped from V and 8 bases from J, the junction kept 3 bases outside the gene matches. This CDR3 region has 14 residues. Germline loops: CDR1 MNHEY, CDR2 SVGAGI. As DNA, the CDR3 is TGTGCCAGCAGTTACTCGACAGGGCGGGAAAAACTGTTTTTT. Amino acids: CASSYSTGREKLFF.

The rearrangement links TRBV11-2 to TRBJ2-7, with 8 bases lining up with TRBD1. The CDR3 has 14 residues. Germline assignment: CDR1 SGHAT and CDR2 FQNNGV. The junction had 2 bases not matched to a gene; V was cut back by 0 bases and J by 4 bases. Here the CDR3 DNA reads TGTGCCAGCAGCTTAGAACAGGGGGGATACGAGCAGTACTTC. It codes for CASSLEQGGYEQYF.

This chain uses TRBV2 with TRBJ2-6; D is ambiguous. Germline loops: CDR1 SNHLY, CDR2 FYNNEI. The CDR3 length is 16 residues. V gave up 2 bases and J gave up 0 bases, with 8 bases separating them. The CDR3 DNA sequence: TGTGCCAGCAGTGAAAACTTACACTCTGGGGCCAACGTCCTGACTTTC. Amino acids: CASSENLHSGANVLTF.

Concerning this clone itself: Other DNA variants within this sample encode the same CDR3. The chain uses TRBV6-1 and TRBJ1-1; D is undetermined. Trimming left V 3 bases short and J 0 bases short, with 8 bases between. Germline CDR1 reads MNHNS; CDR2 reads SASEGT. This CDR3 spans 14 amino acids. DNA for the CDR3: TGTGCCAGCAGTGATCCTACATTGAACACTGAAGCTTTCTTT. Amino acid sequence: CASSDPTLNTEAFF.